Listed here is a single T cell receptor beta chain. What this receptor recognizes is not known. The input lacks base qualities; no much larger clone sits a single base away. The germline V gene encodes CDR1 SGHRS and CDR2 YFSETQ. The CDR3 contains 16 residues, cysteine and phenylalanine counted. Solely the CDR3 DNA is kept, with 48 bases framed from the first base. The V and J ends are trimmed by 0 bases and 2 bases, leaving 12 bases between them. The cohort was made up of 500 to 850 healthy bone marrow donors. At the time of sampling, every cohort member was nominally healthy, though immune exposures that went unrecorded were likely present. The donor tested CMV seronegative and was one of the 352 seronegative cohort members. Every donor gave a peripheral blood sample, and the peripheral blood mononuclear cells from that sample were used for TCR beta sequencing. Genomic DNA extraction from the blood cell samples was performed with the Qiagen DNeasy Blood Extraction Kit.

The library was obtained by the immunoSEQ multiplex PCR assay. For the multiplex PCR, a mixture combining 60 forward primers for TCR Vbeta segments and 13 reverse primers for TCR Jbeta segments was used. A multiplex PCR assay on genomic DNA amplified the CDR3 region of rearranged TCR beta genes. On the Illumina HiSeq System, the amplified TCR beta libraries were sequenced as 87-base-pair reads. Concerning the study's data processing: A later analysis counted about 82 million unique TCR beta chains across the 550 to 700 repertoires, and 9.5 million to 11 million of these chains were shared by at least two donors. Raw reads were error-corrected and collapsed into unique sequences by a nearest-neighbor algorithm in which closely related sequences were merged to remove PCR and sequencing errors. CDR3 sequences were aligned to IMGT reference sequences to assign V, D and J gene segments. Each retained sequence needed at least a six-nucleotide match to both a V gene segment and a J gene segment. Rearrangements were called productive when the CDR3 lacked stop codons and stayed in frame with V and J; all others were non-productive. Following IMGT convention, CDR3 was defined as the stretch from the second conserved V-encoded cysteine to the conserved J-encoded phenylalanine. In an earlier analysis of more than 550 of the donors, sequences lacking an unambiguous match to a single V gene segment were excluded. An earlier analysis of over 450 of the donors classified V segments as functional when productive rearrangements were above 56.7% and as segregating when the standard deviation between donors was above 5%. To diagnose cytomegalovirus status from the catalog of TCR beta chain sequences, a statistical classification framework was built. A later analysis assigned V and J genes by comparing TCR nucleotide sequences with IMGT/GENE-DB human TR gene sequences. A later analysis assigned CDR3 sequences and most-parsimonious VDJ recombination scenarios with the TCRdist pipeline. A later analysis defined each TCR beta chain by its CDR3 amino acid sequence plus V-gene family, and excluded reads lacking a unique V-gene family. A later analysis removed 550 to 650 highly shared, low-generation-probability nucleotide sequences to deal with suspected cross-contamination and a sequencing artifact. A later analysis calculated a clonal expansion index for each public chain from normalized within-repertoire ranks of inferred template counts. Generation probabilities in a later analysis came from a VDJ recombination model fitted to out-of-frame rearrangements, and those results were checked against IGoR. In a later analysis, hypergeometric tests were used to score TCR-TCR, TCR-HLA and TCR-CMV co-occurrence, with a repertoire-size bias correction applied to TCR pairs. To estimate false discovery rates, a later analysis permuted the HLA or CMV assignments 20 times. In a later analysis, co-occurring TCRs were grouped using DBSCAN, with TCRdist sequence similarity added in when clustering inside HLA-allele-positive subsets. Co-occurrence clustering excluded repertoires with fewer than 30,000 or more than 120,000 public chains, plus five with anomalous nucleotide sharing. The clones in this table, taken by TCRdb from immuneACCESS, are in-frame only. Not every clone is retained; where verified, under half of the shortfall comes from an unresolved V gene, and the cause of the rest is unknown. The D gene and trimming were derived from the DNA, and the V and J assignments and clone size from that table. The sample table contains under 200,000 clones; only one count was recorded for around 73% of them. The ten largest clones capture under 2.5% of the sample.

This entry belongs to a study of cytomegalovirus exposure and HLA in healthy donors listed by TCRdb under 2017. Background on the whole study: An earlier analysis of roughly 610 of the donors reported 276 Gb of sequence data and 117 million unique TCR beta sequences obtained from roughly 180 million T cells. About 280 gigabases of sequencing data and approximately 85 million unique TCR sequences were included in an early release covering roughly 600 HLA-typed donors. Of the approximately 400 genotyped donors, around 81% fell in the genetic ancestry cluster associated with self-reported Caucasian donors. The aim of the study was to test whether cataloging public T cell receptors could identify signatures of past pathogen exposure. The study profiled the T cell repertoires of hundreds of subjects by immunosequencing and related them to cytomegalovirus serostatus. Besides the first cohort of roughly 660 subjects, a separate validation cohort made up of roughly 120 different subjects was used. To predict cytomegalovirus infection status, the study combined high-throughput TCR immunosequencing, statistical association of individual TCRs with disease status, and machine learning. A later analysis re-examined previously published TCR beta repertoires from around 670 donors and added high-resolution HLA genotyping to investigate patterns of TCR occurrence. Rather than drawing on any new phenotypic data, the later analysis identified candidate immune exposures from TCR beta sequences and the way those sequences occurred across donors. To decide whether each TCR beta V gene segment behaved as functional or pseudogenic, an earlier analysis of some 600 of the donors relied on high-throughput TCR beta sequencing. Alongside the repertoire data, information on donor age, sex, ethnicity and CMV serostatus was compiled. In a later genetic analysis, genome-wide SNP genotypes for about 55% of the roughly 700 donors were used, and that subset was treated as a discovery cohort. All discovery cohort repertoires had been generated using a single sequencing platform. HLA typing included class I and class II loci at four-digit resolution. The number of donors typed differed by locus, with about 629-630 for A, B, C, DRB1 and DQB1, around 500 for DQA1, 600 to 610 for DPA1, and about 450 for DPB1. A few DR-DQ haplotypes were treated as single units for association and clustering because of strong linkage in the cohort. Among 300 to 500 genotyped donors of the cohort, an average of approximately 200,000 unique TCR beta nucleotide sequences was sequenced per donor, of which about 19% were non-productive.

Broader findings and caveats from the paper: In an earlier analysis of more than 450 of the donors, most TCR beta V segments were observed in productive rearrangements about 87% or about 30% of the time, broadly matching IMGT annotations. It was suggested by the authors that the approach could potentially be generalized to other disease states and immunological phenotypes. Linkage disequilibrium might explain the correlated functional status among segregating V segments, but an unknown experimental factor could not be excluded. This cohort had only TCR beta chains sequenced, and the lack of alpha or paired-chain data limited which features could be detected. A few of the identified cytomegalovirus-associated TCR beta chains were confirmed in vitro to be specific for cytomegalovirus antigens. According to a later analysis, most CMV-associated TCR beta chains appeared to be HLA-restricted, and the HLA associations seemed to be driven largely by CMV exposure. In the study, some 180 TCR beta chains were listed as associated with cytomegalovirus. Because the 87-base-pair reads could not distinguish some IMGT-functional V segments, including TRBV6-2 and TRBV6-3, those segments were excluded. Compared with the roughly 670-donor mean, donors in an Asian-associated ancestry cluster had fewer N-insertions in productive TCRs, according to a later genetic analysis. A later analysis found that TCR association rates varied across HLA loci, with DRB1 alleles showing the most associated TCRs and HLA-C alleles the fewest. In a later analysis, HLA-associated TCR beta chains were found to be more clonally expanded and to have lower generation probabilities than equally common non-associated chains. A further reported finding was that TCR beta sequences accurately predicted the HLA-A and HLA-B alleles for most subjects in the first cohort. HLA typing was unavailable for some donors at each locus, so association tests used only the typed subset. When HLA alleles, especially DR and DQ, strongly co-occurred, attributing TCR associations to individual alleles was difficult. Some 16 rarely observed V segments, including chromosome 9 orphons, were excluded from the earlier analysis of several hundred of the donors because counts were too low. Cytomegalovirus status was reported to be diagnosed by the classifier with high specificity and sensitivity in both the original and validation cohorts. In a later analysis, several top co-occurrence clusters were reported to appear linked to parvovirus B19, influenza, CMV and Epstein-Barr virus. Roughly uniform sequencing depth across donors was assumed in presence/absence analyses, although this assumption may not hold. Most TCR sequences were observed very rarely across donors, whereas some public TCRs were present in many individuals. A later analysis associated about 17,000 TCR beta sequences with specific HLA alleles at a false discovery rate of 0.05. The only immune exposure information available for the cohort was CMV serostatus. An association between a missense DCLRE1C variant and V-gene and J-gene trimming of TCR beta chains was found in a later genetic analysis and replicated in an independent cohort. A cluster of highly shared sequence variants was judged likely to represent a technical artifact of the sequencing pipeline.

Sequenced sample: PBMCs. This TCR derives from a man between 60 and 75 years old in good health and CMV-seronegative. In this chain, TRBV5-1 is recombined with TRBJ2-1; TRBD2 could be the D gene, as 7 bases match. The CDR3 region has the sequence CASSLAGGLTYNEQFF. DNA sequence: TGCGCCAGCAGCTTGGCGGGGGGCCTCACCTACAATGAGCAGTTCTTC. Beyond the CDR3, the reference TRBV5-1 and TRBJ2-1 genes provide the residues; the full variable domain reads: KAGVTQTPRYLIKTRGQQVTLSCSPISGHRSVSWYQQTPGQGLQFLFEYFSETQRNKGNFPGRFSGRQFSNSRSEMNVSTLELGDSALYLCASSLAGGLTYNEQFFGPGTRLTVL.